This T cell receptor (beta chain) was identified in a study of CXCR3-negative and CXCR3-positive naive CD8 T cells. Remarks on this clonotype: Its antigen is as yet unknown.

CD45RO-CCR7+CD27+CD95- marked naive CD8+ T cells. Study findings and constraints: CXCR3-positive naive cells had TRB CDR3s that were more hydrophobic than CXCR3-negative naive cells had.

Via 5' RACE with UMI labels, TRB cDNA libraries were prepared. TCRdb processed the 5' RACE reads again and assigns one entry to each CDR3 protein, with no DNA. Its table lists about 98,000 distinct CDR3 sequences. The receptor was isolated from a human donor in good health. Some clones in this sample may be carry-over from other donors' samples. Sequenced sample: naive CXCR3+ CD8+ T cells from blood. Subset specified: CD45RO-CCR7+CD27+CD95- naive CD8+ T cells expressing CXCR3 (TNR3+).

This CDR3 is CSVEWGAEAFF. The gene calls are TRBV29-1 and TRBJ1-1. The CDR3 has 11 amino acids. The V gene's germline CDR1 is SQVTM and CDR2 ANQGSEA.